These 2 T cell receptor beta chains share one sample of origin, sequenced in a study of cytotoxic CD8 clonotypes in ibrutinib-treated CLL. Libraries were prepared by immunoSEQ multiplex PCR; TCRdb keeps only in-frame clonotypes and omits some of them. Among about 200,000 clones, 60% to 80% were seen once, and the ten largest hold over 10%. This sample comprised PBMCs, obtained after 12 months of ibrutinib treatment. These receptors originate from a human donor with chronic lymphocytic leukemia.

This clone was picked up one time. The J gene is TRBJ1-2, the V gene TRBV4-1; 7 nucleotides line up with TRBD1. This CDR3 is 15 amino acids long. Germline CDR1 is MGHRA and CDR2 is YSYEKL. V lost 0 bases to trimming and J lost 6 bases; unmatched junction nucleotides: 7. DNA for the CDR3: TGCGCCAGCAGCCAAGATATAGGCACAGGGGATGGCTACACCTTC. Protein product: CASSQDIGTGDGYTF.

V and J are TRBV7-8 and TRBJ2-5; 12 bases agree with TRBD2. V lost 1 base to trimming and J lost 5 bases; unmatched junction nucleotides: 8. There are 17 residues in the CDR3. CDR1 and CDR2 from the germline V gene are SGHVS and FQNEAQ. CDR3 loop: CASSLGASGGAIETQYF. The CDR3 DNA reads TGTGCCAGCAGCTTAGGGGCTAGCGGGGGGGCCATCGAGACCCAGTACTTC.